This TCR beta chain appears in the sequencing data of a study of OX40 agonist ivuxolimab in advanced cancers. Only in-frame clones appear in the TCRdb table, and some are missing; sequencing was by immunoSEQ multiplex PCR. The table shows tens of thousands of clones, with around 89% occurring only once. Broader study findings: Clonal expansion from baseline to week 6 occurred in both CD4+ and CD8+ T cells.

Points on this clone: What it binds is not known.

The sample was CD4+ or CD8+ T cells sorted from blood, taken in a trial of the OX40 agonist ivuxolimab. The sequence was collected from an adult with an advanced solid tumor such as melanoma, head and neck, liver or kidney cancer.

CDR3 nucleotides: TGTGCCGGGGCAAGCGGCACAGATACGCAGTATTTT. Translation gives CAGASGTDTQYF. The V call is TRBV11-2, the J call TRBJ2-3; D is possibly TRBD1 (5 bases). Germline V lookup: CDR1 SGHAT, CDR2 FQNNGV. CDR3 length: 12 residues. V was cut by 11 bases and J by 1 base, with 10 bases left in between.